Described below is a single T cell receptor (beta chain) sequence and its context. Its specificity is not known. These data belong to a study of TIL therapy for anti-PD-1-resistant metastatic lung cancer. Study-wide points: The baseline peripheral repertoire was partially replaced by infused TIL clonotypes that later decayed.

Sample time point: pre-treatment sample, taken before nivolumab and TIL therapy. Adults with stage 4 NSCLC were enrolled in a phase I trial. The immunoSEQ assay was v3. This table comes from immunoSEQ multiplex PCR, and its TCRdb copy is limited to in-frame clones, with some not included. The table records around 50,000 clones, about 73% of them present only once. The sequence derives from a person between 25 and 79 years old with non-small cell lung cancer. The source was blood, collected at baseline.

CDR3 bases: TGTGCCAGCAGCTTAGAATACAGAAACGGCATGGGCGAGCAGTACTTC. Translated: CASSLEYRNGMGEQYF. The V call is TRBV5-4, the J call TRBJ2-7; D not resolved. Per germline, CDR1 SGHNT and CDR2 YYREEE (reference sequence). The CDR3 consists of 16 residues. V was pared by 2 bases and J by 6 bases, with 21 bases between.